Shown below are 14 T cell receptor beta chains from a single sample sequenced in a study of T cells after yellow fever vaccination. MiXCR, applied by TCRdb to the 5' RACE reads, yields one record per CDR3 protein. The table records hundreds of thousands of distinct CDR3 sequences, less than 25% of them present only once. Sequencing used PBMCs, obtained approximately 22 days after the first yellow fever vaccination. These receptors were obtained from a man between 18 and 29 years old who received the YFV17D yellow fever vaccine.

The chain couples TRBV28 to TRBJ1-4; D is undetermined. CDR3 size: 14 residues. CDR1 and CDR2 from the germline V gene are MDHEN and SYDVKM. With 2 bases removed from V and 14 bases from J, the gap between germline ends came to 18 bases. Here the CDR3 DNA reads TGTGCCAGCAGTTTAGCTCCCGACCCGACACTTCTGTTTTTT. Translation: CASSLAPDPTLLFF.

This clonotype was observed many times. The CDR3 reads CASSPDGGTGDTEAFF. The CDR3 DNA reads TGTGCCAGCAGCCCCGACGGGGGCACAGGGGACACTGAAGCTTTCTTT. The chain carries TRBV5-6 and TRBJ1-1; 7 positions match TRBD1. Unmatched junction bases numbered 12, after V lost 4 bases and J lost 3 bases. Germline loops: CDR1 SGHDT, CDR2 YYEEEE. The CDR3 loop spans 16 amino acids.

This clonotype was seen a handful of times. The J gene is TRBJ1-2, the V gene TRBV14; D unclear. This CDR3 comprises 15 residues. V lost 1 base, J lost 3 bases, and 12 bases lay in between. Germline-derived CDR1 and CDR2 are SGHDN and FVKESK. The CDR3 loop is CASSQASVTDYGYTF. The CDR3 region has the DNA TGTGCCAGCAGCCAAGCTTCAGTCACCGACTATGGCTACACCTTC.

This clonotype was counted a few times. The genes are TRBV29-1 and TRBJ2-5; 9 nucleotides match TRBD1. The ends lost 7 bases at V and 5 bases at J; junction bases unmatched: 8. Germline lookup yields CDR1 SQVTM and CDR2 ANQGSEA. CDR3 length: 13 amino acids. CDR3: CSAGDREWETQYF. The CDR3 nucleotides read TGCAGCGCCGGGGACAGGGAGTGGGAGACCCAGTACTTC.

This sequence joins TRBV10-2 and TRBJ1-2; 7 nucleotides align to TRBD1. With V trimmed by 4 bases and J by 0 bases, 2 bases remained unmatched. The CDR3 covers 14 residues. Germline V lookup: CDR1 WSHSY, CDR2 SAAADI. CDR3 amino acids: CASSGDSSNYGYTF. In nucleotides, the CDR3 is TGCGCCAGCAGTGGGGACAGCTCTAACTATGGCTACACCTTC.

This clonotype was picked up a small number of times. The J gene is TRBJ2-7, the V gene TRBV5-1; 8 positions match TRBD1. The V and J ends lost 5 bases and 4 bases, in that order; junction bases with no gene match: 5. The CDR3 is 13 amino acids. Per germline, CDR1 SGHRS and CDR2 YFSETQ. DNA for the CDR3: TGCGCCAGCAGGGATGGACAGGGTTACGAGCAGTACTTC. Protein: CASRDGQGYEQYF. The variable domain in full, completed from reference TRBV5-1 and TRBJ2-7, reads KAGVTQTPRYLIKTRGQQVTLSCSPISGHRSVSWYQQTPGQGLQFLFEYFSETQRNKGNFPGRFSGRQFSNSRSEMNVSTLELGDSALYLCASRDGQGYEQYFGPGTRLTVT.

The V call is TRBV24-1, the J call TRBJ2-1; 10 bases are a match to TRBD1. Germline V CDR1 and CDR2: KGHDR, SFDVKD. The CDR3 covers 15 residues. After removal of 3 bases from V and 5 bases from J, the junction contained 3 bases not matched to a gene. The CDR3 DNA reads TGTGCCACCAGTGATGGGGGGACAGGGGACAATGAGCAGTTCTTC. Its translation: CATSDGGTGDNEQFF.

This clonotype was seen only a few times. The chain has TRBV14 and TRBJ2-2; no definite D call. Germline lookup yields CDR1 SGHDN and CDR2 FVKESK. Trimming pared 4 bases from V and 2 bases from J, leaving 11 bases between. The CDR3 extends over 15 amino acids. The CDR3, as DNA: TGTGCCAGCAGCCTCGAGGAGACCAACACCGGGGAGCTGTTTTTT. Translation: CASSLEETNTGELFF.

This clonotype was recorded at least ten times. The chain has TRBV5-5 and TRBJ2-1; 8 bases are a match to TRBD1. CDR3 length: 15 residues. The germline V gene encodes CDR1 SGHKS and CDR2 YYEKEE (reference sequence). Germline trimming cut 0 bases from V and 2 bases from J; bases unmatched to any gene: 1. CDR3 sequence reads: CASSLGQGTYNEQFF. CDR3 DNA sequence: TGTGCCAGCAGCTTGGGACAGGGGACCTACAATGAGCAGTTCTTC.

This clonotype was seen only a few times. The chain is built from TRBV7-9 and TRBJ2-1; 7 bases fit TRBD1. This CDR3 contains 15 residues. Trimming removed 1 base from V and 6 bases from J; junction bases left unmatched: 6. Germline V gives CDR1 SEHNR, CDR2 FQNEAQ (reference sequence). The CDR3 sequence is CASSLEGAAANEQFF. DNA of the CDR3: TGTGCCAGCAGCTTAGAGGGGGCCGCCGCCAATGAGCAGTTCTTC.

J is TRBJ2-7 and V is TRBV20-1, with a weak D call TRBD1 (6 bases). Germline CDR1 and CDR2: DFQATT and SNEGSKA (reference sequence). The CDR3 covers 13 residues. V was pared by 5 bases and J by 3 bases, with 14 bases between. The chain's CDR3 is CSAGDQGNYEQYF. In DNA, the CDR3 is TGCAGTGCTGGTGACCAGGGGAACTACGAGCAGTACTTC.

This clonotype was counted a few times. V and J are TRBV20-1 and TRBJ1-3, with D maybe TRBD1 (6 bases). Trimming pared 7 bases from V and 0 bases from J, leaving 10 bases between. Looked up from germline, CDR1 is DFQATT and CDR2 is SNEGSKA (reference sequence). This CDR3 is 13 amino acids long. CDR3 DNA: TGCAGTGGACACAGGGACTCTGGAAACACCATATATTTT. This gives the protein CSGHRDSGNTIYF.

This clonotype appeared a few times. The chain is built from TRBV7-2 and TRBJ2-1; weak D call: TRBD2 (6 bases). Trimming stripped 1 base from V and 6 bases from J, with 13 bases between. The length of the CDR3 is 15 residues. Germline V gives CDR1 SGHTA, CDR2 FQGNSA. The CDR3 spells CASSLEGRRGNEQFF. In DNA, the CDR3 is TGTGCCAGCAGCTTAGAGGGCAGGCGGGGCAATGAGCAGTTCTTC.

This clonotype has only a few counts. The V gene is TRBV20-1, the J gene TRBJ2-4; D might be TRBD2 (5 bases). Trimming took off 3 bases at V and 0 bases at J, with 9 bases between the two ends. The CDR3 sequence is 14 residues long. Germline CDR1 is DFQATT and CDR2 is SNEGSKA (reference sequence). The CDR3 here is CSARPDLAKNIQYF. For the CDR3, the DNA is TGCAGTGCTAGGCCGGACTTAGCCAAAAACATTCAGTACTTC.